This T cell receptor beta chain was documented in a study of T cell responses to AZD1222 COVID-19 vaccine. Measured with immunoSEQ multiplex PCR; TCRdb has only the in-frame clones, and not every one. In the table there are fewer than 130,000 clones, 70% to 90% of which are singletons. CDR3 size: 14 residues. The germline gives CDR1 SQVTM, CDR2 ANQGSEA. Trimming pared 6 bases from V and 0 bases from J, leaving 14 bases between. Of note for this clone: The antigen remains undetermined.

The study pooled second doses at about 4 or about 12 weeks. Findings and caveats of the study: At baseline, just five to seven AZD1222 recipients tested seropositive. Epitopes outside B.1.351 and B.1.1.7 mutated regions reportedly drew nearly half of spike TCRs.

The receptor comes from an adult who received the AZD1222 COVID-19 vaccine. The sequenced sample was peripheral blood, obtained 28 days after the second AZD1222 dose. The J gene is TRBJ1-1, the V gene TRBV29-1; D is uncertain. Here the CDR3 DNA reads TGCAGCGTCGCCAAGACCGGATTGAACACTGAAGCTTTCTTT. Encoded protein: CSVAKTGLNTEAFF.